This TCR beta chain was recovered during a study of T cell responses to AZD1222 COVID-19 vaccine (dated by TCRdb to about 2021). About the full investigation: TCR sequencing was performed for 230 to 250 trial participants, of whom around 200 were given two doses of AZD1222 and approximately 26 were given two doses of MenACWY control vaccine. Trial participants were enrolled into age subgroups of 18-55, 56-69 and 70-plus years, which contained approximately 150, 28 and 58 TCR-sequenced participants, respectively. The paper as a whole reports these results and caveats: No day 14 peak-response samples were available, so repertoires were characterized only after the peak T cell response. Nearly half of unique spike-specific TCRs reportedly recognized epitopes outside regions mutated in the B.1.351 and B.1.1.7 variants. Only six or seven AZD1222 recipients were SARS-CoV-2 seropositive at baseline, limiting conclusions about previously exposed vaccinees. After two AZD1222 doses, spike-specific TCR breadth and depth were significantly higher than at day 0 and than in MenACWY recipients. In the small 56-69-year group, the increase in depth fell short of significance, most likely because of low power. Most participants were white British and females outnumbered males, and the authors suggested that clonal diversity may have been underestimated. The whole spike protein was spanned by vaccine-associated CD4 TCRs, and dominant responses were seen in regions 160-218 and 743-854.

The CDR3 regions of human TCRbeta chains were analyzed by immunosequencing. On the study's bioinformatics: TCRs in the repertoires were compared against a reference library of SARS-CoV-2-specific TCRs that had been generated with the MIRA antigen-specificity platform. Breadth meant the fraction of unique TCRs that were SARS-CoV-2-associated, whereas depth meant the fraction of total T cells that were SARS-CoV-2-associated. Using the MIRA data, every spike-specific TCR was mapped to the spike region that the TCR reacted to and assigned to either a CD4 or a CD8 class. Log10-transformed breadth and depth values were compared by one-way ANOVA with Sidak's multiple comparisons tests. TCRdb re-hosts the immuneACCESS table, in-frame sequences only. Its copies lack some clones; in the studies checked, an unresolved V gene accounts for under half of them, and the cause for the rest is not known. Clone size and the V and J calls come from that table; the DNA yielded D and trimming. In this sample the table shows 75,000 to 90,000 clones, roughly 88% of which occur a single time. Around 10% of the sample goes to the ten largest clones.

The time point label corresponds to: about 28 days (+/-7) after the second vaccine dose. AZD1222 recipients with second doses at about 4 weeks or about 12 weeks were pooled, because spike-specific TCR depth and breadth did not differ between schedules. Vaccinee samples were obtained from the UK trials COV001 and COV002, which included a single-blind randomized controlled phase 2/3 trial of AZD1222 (ChAdOx1 nCoV-19) in healthy adults. For TCRbeta chain sequencing, PBMC samples from trial participants were taken at day 0 and at day 28 after the second dose. Comments on this clone: The antigen it recognizes is unknown. Per-base qualities were not stored, and no clone one base away is much larger.

The CDR3 has 17 amino acids, counting the end cysteine and phenylalanine. The only DNA kept is the CDR3, 51 bases in frame from the first base. CDR1 and CDR2, looked up from the germline V gene, are SGHVS and FQNEAQ. The junction shows trimming of 4 bases on V and 0 bases on J, and the gene matches do not reach 11 bases of it. The sequencing used peripheral blood, collected 28 days after the second AZD1222 dose. This TCR derives from an adult who received the AZD1222 COVID-19 vaccine. Here the chain combines TRBV7-8 and TRBJ2-7, with 8 bases in between that match TRBD2. The CDR3 protein sequence reads: CASSYRVAGLNSYEQYF. The nucleotide sequence is given as TGTGCCAGCAGCTACCGGGTAGCGGGGTTGAACTCCTACGAGCAGTACTTC.